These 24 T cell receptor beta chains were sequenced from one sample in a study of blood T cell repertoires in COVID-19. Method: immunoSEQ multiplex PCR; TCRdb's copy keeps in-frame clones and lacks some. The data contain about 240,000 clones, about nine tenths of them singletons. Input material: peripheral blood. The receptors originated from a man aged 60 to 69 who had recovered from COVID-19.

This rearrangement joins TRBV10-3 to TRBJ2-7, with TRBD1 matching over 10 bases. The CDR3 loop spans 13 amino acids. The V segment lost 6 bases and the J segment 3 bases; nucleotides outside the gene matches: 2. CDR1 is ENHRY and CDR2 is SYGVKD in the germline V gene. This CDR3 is CAISRTGGYEQYV. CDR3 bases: TGTGCCATCAGCAGGACAGGGGGCTACGAGCAGTACGTC.

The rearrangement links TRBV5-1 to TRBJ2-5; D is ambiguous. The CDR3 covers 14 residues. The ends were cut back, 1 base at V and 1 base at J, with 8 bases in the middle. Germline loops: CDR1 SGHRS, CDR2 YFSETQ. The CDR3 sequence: CASSLLQSQETQYF. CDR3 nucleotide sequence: TGCGCCAGCAGCTTGCTCCAGTCCCAAGAGACCCAGTACTTC.

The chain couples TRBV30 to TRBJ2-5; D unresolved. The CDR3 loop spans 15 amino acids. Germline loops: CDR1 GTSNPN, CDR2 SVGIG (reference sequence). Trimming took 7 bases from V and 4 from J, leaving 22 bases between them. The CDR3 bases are TGTGCCTACTCCTCCTTGGATCACAGTAGAGAGACCCAGTACTTC. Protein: CAYSSLDHSRETQYF.

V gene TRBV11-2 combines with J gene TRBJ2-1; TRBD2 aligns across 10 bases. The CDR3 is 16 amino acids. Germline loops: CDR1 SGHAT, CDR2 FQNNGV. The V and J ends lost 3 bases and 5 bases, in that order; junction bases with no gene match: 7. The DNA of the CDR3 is TGTGCCAGCAGCTTTTTACTAGCGGGGTTCCACAATGAGCAGTTCTTC. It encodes CASSFLLAGFHNEQFF. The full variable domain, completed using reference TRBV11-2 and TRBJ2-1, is EAGVAQSPRYKIIEKRQSVAFWCNPISGHATLYWYQQILGQGPKLLIQFQNNGVVDDSQLPKDRFSAERLKGVDSTLKIQPAKLEDSAVYLCASSFLLAGFHNEQFFGPGTRLTVL.

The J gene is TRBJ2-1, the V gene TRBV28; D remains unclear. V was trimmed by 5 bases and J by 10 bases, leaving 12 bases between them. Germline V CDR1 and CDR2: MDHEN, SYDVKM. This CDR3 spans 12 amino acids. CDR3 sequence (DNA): TGTGCCAGCAGTGCCTACTACACCGAGCAGTTCTTC. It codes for CASSAYYTEQFF.

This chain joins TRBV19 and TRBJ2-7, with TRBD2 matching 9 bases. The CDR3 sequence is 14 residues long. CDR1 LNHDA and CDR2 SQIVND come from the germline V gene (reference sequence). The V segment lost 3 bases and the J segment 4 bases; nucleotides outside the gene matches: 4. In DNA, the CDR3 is TGTGCCAGTAGTATCAAGCGGGGGGCGTACGAGCAGTACTTC. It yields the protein CASSIKRGAYEQYF.

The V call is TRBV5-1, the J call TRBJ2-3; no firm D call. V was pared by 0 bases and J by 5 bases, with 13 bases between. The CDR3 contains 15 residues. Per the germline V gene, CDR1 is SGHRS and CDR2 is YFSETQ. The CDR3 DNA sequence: TGCGCCAGCAGCTTGGTGGTCCCCCACGGAGATACGCAGTATTTT. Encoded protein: CASSLVVPHGDTQYF.

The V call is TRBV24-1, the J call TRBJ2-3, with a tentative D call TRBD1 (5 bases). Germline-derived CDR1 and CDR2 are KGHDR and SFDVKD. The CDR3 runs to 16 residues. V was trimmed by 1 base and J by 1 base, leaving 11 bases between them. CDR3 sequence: CATSDFADTGTDTQYF. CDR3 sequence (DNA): TGTGCCACCAGTGATTTCGCGGACACGGGCACAGATACGCAGTATTTT.

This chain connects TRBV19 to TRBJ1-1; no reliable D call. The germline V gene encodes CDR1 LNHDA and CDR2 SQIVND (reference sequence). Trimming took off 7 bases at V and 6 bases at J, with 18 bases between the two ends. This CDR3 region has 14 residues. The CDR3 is CASTDRGRSPEAFF. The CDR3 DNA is TGTGCCAGTACCGATCGGGGTCGCTCGCCTGAAGCTTTCTTT.

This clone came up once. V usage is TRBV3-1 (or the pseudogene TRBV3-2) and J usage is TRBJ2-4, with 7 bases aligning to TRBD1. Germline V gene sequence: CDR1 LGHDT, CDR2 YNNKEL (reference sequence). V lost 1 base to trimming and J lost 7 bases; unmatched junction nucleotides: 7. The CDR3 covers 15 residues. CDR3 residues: CASSQVTLTGNIQYF. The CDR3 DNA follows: TGTGCCAGCAGCCAAGTTACCCTGACAGGGAACATTCAGTACTTC.

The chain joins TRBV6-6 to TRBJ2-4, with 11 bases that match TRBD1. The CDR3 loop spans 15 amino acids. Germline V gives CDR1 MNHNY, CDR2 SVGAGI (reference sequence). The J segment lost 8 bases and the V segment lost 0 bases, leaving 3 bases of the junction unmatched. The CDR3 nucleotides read TGTGCCAGCAGTTACTCGAGGGACAGGGGGGACATTCAGTACTTC. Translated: CASSYSRDRGDIQYF.

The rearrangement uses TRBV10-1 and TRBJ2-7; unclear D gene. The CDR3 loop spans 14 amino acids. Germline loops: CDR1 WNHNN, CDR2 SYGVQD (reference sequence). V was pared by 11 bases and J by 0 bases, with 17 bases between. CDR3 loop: CAGETLHISYEQYF. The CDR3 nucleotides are TGCGCCGGCGAGACACTCCATATCTCCTACGAGCAGTACTTC.

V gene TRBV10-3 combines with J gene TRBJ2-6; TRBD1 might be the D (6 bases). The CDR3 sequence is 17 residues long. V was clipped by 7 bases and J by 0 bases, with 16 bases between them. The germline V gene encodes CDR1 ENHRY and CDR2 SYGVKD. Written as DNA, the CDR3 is TGTGCCATCACCTCGACAGGCCCCTTCTCTGGGGCCAACGTCCTGACTTTC. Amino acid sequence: CAITSTGPFSGANVLTF.

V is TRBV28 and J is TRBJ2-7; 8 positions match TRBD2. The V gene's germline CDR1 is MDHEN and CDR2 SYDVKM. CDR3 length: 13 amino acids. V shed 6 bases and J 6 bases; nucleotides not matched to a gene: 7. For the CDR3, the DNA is TGTGCCAGCAGAGAAACGGGAGGGAGCGAGCAGTACTTC. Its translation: CASRETGGSEQYF. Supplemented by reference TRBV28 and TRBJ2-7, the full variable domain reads DVKVTQSSRYLVKRTGEKVFLECVQDMDHENMFWYRQDPGLGLRLIYFSYDVKMKEKGDIPEGYSVSREKKERFSLILESASTNQTSMYLCASRETGGSEQYFGPGTRLTVT.

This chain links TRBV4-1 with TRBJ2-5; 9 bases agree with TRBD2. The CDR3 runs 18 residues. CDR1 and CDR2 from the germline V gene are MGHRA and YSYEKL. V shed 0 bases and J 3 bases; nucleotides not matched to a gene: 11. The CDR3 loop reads CASSQDQERGVDKETQYF. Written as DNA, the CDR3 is TGCGCCAGCAGCCAAGATCAGGAGCGGGGGGTGGACAAAGAGACCCAGTACTTC.

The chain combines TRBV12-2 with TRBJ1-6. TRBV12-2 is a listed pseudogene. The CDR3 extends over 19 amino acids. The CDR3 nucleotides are TGTGCAAGTCGCTTCGTAGGGAGGGCATCGGCAGACCTTAATTCACCCCTCCACTTT. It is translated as CASRFVGRASADLNSPLHF.

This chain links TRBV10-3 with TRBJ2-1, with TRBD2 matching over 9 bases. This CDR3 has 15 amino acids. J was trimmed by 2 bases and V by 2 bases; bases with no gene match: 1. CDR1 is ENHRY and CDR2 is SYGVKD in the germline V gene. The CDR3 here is CAISEGTSPYNEQFF. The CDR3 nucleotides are TGTGCCATCAGTGAGGGGACTAGCCCCTACAATGAGCAGTTCTTC.

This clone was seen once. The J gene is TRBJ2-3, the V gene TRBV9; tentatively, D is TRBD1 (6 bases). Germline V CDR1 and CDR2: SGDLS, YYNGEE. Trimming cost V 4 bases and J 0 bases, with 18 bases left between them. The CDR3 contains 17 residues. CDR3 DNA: TGTGCCAGCAGCCTTTCCGGGACAAGGACCAGCACAGATACGCAGTATTTT. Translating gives CASSLSGTRTSTDTQYF. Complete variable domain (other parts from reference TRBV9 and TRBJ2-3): DSGVTQTPKHLITATGQRVTLRCSPRSGDLSVYWYQQSLDQGLQFLIQYYNGEERAKGNILERFSAQQFPDLHSELNLSSLELGDSALYFCASSLSGTRTSTDTQYFGPGTRLTVL.

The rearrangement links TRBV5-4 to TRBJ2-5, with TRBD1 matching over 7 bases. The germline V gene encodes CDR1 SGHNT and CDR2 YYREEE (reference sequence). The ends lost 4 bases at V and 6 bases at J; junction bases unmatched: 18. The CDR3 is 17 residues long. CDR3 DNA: TGTGCCAGCAGCCCGGGACAGCGTCAAGGGATGGGTCAGACCCAGTACTTC. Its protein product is CASSPGQRQGMGQTQYF.

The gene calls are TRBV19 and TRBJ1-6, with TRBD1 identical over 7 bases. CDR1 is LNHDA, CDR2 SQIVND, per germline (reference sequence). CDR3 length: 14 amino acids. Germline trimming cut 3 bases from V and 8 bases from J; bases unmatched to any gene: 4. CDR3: CASSIGTAHSPLHF. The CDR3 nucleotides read TGTGCCAGTAGTATCGGGACAGCACATTCACCCCTCCACTTT.

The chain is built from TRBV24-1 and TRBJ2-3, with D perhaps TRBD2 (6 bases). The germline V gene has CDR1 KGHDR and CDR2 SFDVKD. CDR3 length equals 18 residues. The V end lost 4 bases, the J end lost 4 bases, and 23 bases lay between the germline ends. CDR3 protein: CATSESRKTSAHPDTQYF. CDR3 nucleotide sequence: TGTGCCACCAGTGAATCCCGAAAGACTAGTGCTCATCCAGATACGCAGTATTTT.

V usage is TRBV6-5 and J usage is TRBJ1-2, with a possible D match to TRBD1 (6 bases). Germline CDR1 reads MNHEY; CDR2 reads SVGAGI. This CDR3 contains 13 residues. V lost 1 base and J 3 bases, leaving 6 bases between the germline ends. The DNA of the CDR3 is TGTGCCAGCAGTTACTGGACAGACTATGGCTACACCTTC. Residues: CASSYWTDYGYTF.

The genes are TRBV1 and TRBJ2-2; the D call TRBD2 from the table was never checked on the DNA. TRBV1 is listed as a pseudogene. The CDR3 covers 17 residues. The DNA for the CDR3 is TGCACCAGCACCGAAAGGCCCCTACTAGCGTACACCGGGGAGCTGTTTTTT. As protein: CTSTERPLLAYTGELFF.

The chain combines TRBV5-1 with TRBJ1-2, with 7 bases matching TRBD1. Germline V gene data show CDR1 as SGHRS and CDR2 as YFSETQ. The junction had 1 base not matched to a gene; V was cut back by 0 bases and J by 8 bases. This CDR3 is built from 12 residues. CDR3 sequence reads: CASSLGGGGYTF. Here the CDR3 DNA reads TGCGCCAGCAGCTTGGGAGGGGGCGGCTACACCTTC.